The present TCR beta chain was sequenced within a study of T-cell reconstitution after alpha-beta-depleted transplantation in children. Study findings and constraints: It was newly produced T cells that mostly accounted for T-cell counts and diversity one year after transplant.

During its preparation, the TCRbeta library received unique molecular identifiers. TCRdb re-called the PCR reads through MiXCR, storing one row per CDR3 protein. The table lists some 450,000 distinct CDR3 sequences, approximately 42% of them singletons. Germline lookup yields CDR1 LGHDT and CDR2 YNNKEL (reference sequence). This CDR3 has 15 amino acids. Trimming at V came to 3 bases and at J to 4 bases, leaving 3 bases not matched to a gene. Concerning this clonotype: Its matching antigen is unknown.

The source material was PBMCs, sampled before TCRalphabeta/CD19-depleted stem cell transplant. This rearrangement joins TRBV3-1 to TRBJ2-2, with 9 bases matching TRBD2. The TCR originated in a girl aged 2 to 9 with aplastic anemia, due to receive a stem cell transplant. The CDR3 sequence: CASSHQGLATGELFF. The CDR3 region has the DNA TGTGCCAGCAGCCACCAGGGACTAGCCACCGGGGAGCTGTTTTTT. The entire variable domain, with the rest obtained from reference TRBV3-1 and TRBJ2-2, is as follows: DTAVSQTPKYLVTQMGNDKSIKCEQNLGHDTMYWYKQDSKKFLKIMFSYNNKELIINETVPNRFSPKSPDKAHLNLHINSLELGDSAVYFCASSHQGLATGELFFGEGSRLTVL.